This T cell receptor beta chain originates from a study of human T cells and chemical hapten exposure. Study findings and constraints: Among expanded TCRs, significantly more large CDR3 similarity clusters formed than among controls.

TCRdb ran MiXCR on the RACE reads and lists one entry per CDR3 protein. This sample has over 65,000 distinct CDR3 sequences, with roughly 10% found just once. The CDR3 extends over 13 amino acids. The germline V gene has CDR1 SSHAT and CDR2 FNYEAQ (reference sequence). There are a few counts of this clonotype. The antigen is unknown. One end of the junction varies from germline; a read error may be responsible. This sample's time point: patch test 1, 2 weeks after DPC sensitization. The treatment is: therapeutic diphenylcyclopropenone sensitization with weekly scalp DPC. Suited to DPC and affected by alopecia, the donors ranged from 18 to 70 years old.

The receptor was derived from a woman aged 45-59 years with alopecia areata. Some clones in this sample may be carry-over from other donors' samples. This sample comprised whole blood, obtained in connection with sensitization to the hapten diphenylcyclopropenone (DPC). The V call is TRBV7-7, the J call TRBJ2-7; D unclear. The CDR3 nucleotides are TGTGCTAGCAGCTTTGAAATTTCCCGGGAGCAGTACTTC. The encoded protein is CASSFEISREQYF.